This TCR beta chain originates from a study of OX40 agonist ivuxolimab in advanced cancers. Notes on the study in general: Expanded clones tended on average to be more numerous among CD8+ T cells than CD4+.

People who had autoimmune disease history or systemic immunosuppression were excluded. V was pared by 6 bases and J by 1 base, with 13 bases between. This CDR3 comprises 13 residues. In germline, CDR1 is SQVTM, CDR2 ANQGSEA. TCRdb's copy holds only in-frame clones and misses some; the assay was immunoSEQ multiplex PCR. Altogether roughly 29,000 clones are present, more than 75% being singletons, with the ten largest covering roughly a fifth. In the case of this clone: Its antigen is not identified.

The TCR was taken from an adult with an advanced solid tumor such as melanoma, head and neck, liver or kidney cancer. V is TRBV29-1 and J is TRBJ2-7, with D possibly being TRBD1 or TRBD2 (5 bases each). The sequencing here drew on CD4+ or CD8+ T cells sorted from blood, taken in a trial of the OX40 agonist ivuxolimab. CDR3 DNA sequence: TGCAGCGTCCCCGGGACCGTTTCCTACGAGCAGTACTTC. This gives the protein CSVPGTVSYEQYF.